The source of this T cell receptor (beta chain) is a study of cytomegalovirus exposure and HLA in healthy donors. Germline lookup yields CDR1 SEHNR and CDR2 FQNEAQ (reference sequence). CDR3 length: 11 residues. V was clipped by 5 bases and J by 13 bases; unmatched bases: 5. PCR involved 60 Vbeta and 13 Jbeta primers. Profiled with immunoSEQ multiplex PCR; TCRdb holds only in-frame clones, not every one. The sample contains about 120,000 clones, more than 9% of which appear only once. This clone was recorded a few times. The chain recombines TRBV7-9 with TRBJ2-1; 7 nucleotides agree with TRBD2. This receptor was taken from a woman between 18 and 30 years old in good health and CMV-seropositive. Material for sequencing was PBMCs. This CDR3 reads CASSPGLVQFF. CDR3 DNA sequence: TGTGCCAGCAGCCCAGGACTAGTTCAGTTCTTC.